One sample yielded the 13 T cell receptor beta chains listed below, sequenced in a study of T cells after yellow fever vaccination. TCRdb independently ran MiXCR on the 5' RACE reads; one entry per CDR3 protein. The sample records more than 450,000 distinct CDR3 sequences, 21% being singletons. The sample in question was PBMCs, obtained 20 to 25 days after the first yellow fever vaccination. Every receptor here comes from a man between 18 and 35 years old who received the YFV17D yellow fever vaccine.

This clonotype was counted a few times. The chain recombines TRBV4-3 with TRBJ1-6; TRBD1 agrees at 9 bases. This CDR3 region has 16 residues. V trimming: 1 base; J trimming: 7 bases; junction bases outside the gene matches: 5. CDR1 is LGHNA and CDR2 is YSLEER in the germline V gene. The CDR3 reads CASSQGPGQGNSPLHF. Written as DNA, the CDR3 is TGCGCCAGCAGCCAAGGACCAGGACAGGGGAATTCACCCCTCCACTTT.

The chain couples TRBV5-4 to TRBJ2-2, with unresolved D. This CDR3 has 14 amino acids. The V gene lost 2 bases and the J gene lost 0 bases, with 5 bases spanning the gap. Germline values: CDR1 SGHNT, CDR2 YYREEE (reference sequence). The CDR3 bases are TGTGCCAGCAGCTTTCAGGCGAACACCGGGGAGCTGTTTTTT. Translated: CASSFQANTGELFF.

This clonotype appeared many times. The gene calls are TRBV11-2 and TRBJ2-5; weak D call: TRBD1 (6 bases). Germline lookup yields CDR1 SGHAT and CDR2 FQNNGV. V was pared by 4 bases and J by 6 bases, with 12 bases between. The CDR3 sequence is 13 residues long. CDR3: CASSYQQGQTQYF. In nucleotides, the CDR3 is TGTGCCAGCAGCTACCAACAGGGACAGACCCAGTACTTC.

The CDR3 reads CASSTQGPGETQYF. CDR3 nucleotides: TGTGCCAGCAGCACCCAGGGTCCAGGGGAGACCCAGTACTTC. The gene calls are TRBV5-4 and TRBJ2-5; maybe TRBD1 (5 bases). The CDR3 runs to 14 residues. Per germline, CDR1 SGHNT and CDR2 YYREEE (reference sequence). Trimming left V 4 bases short and J 5 bases short, with 15 bases between.

This clonotype was observed a few times. The chain carries TRBV7-9 and TRBJ1-2; D gene ambiguous. This CDR3 is 14 amino acids long. Trimming shortened V by 3 bases and J by 8 bases, and 16 bases separated the two germline ends. CDR1 and CDR2 (germline): SEHNR, FQNEAQ (reference sequence). The CDR3 protein is CASSFPEFTQGYTF. In DNA form, the CDR3 reads TGTGCCAGCAGCTTCCCCGAGTTTACACAGGGCTACACCTTC.

This rearrangement joins TRBV29-1 to TRBJ2-1; a possible D gene is TRBD2 (5 bases). Trimming left V 6 bases short and J 0 bases short, with 12 bases between. Germline loops: CDR1 SQVTM, CDR2 ANQGSEA. This CDR3 spans 14 amino acids. CDR3 sequence (DNA): TGCAGCGTCTGCGGGCGACACTCCTACAATGAGCAGTTCTTC. It translates to CSVCGRHSYNEQFF.

The chain is built from TRBV21-1 and TRBJ2-7; the D call in the table, TRBD1, was not verified against the DNA. TRBV21-1 is a known pseudogene. There are 12 residues in the CDR3. The CDR3 sequence: CASSKDRYEQYV. The DNA of the CDR3 is TGTGCCAGCAGCAAAGACAGGTACGAGCAGTACGTC.

This rearrangement joins TRBV5-1 to TRBJ1-1; D uncertain. Trimming pared 0 bases from V and 3 bases from J, leaving 24 bases between. CDR1 and CDR2 from the germline V gene are SGHRS and YFSETQ. The CDR3 is 19 amino acids. The CDR3 loop reads CASSLVFNRGGRFDTEAFF. CDR3 in DNA: TGCGCCAGCAGCTTGGTTTTTAATCGGGGAGGGCGGTTTGACACTGAAGCTTTCTTT.

J is TRBJ1-2 and V is TRBV6-5; a weak D match, TRBD1 (6 bases). The CDR3 runs to 15 residues. Germline CDR1 reads MNHEY; CDR2 reads SVGAGI. V lost 4 bases and J 1 base, leaving 13 bases between the germline ends. The CDR3 nucleotides are TGTGCCAGCAGTTGGTCGGGGGCCGTTAACTATGGCTACACCTTC. As protein: CASSWSGAVNYGYTF.

The chain uses TRBV27 and TRBJ1-6, with no clear D. Trimming shortened V by 5 bases and J by 7 bases, and 6 bases separated the two germline ends. Germline CDR1 is MNHEY and CDR2 is SMNVEV (reference sequence). The CDR3 has 12 amino acids. CDR3 loop: CASSDPNSPLHF. CDR3 in DNA: TGTGCCAGCAGTGACCCCAATTCACCCCTCCACTTT.

This clonotype was detected only a few times. The genes are TRBV7-2 and TRBJ2-4; the D call may be TRBD1 or TRBD2 (5 bases each). This CDR3 has 15 amino acids. Per germline, CDR1 SGHTA and CDR2 FQGNSA. V was pared by 2 bases and J by 6 bases, with 14 bases between. The CDR3 DNA reads as TGTGCCAGCAGCTTATTACCCGGGACCTTAAACATTCAGTACTTC. Translated: CASSLLPGTLNIQYF.

The chain employs TRBV18 and TRBJ2-3, with 8 bases matching TRBD2. This CDR3 comprises 16 residues. CDR1 KGHSH and CDR2 LQKENI come from the germline V gene. With V trimmed by 2 bases and J by 4 bases, 8 bases remained unmatched. CDR3 sequence reads: CASSPYAGGASDTQYF. In DNA, the CDR3 is TGTGCCAGCTCACCATACGCCGGGGGGGCGTCAGATACGCAGTATTTT.

This chain joins TRBV4-3 and TRBJ2-2; D not resolved. The CDR3 is 17 amino acids. From germline, CDR1 is LGHNA and CDR2 YSLEER. Trimming pared 0 bases from V and 3 bases from J, leaving 14 bases between. The CDR3 spells CASSQDVQITDTGELFF. The CDR3 coding sequence is TGCGCCAGCAGCCAAGATGTACAGATAACGGACACCGGGGAGCTGTTTTTT.